The 8 T cell receptor beta chains given below trace back to one sample, sequenced in a study of vaccination and CD4 T cells after COVID-19. As for treatment: roughly 10-day PBMC culture with coronavirus spike peptide pools or control peptides (ViraFEST assay). Sequenced with the Oncomine TCR Beta short-read assay was DNA taken from cultured CD4+ T cells. TCRdb re-derived calls from the PCR reads in MiXCR, one entry per CDR3 protein. The table lists about 9,600 distinct CDR3 sequences, approximately 30% of them singletons. No cognate antigen is known for these TCRs. The material was CD4+ T cells from blood, cultured in vitro, obtained after SARS-CoV-2 vaccination. Receptors were obtained from a human donor who had recovered from COVID-19.

J is TRBJ2-5 and V is TRBV30; perhaps TRBD2 as D (8 bases). The germline gives CDR1 GTSNPN, CDR2 SVGIG (reference sequence). The germline V and J ends were trimmed by 2 bases and 4 bases, with 14 bases remaining between them. There are 14 residues in the CDR3. In DNA, the CDR3 is TGTGCCTGGAGTAGGGGGCTAGCGGGAGAGACCCAGTACTTC. Protein product: CAWSRGLAGETQYF.

The chain recombines TRBV7-3 with TRBJ1-6; D possibly corresponds to TRBD1 (6 bases). V lost 6 bases and J lost 7, with 13 bases in between. Per the germline V gene, CDR1 is SGHTA and CDR2 is FQGTGA. This CDR3 has 14 residues. CDR3 loop: CASRSGTRNSPLHF. CDR3 sequence (DNA): TGTGCCAGCAGGTCTGGGACAAGAAATTCACCCCTCCACTTT.

The rearrangement links TRBV6-2 or TRBV6-3 to TRBJ1-1; D gene ambiguous. The germline CDR1 and CDR2 sequences are MNHEY and SVGEGT. This CDR3 contains 13 residues. V dropped 2 bases and J dropped 1 base, with 5 bases sitting between them. The CDR3 bases are TGTGCCAGCAGTTACCGGGCGAACACTGAAGCTTTCTTT. Amino acid sequence: CASSYRANTEAFF.

V gene TRBV7-2 combines with J gene TRBJ2-1; D not resolved. V dropped 1 base and J dropped 8 bases, with 12 bases sitting between them. The CDR3 covers 14 residues. Looked up from germline, CDR1 is SGHTA and CDR2 is FQGNSA. The CDR3 nucleotides are TGTGCCAGCAGCTTAGTTCCTAACCTCGATGAGCAGTTCTTC. It codes for CASSLVPNLDEQFF.

This clonotype was observed a single time. This chain links TRBV4-1 with TRBJ1-2; D may be TRBD1 (5 bases). Germline CDR1 and CDR2: MGHRA and YSYEKL. The CDR3 sequence is 18 residues long. V was shortened by 0 bases and J by 1 base, with 18 bases between the two germline ends. The CDR3 DNA reads as TGCGCCAGCAGCCAAGATAGTAGGACATCCATTCTTAACTATGGCTACACCTTC. Its protein product is CASSQDSRTSILNYGYTF.

The rearrangement joins TRBV25-1 to TRBJ1-1; no reliable D call. CDR3 length: 14 amino acids. V lost 8 bases and J lost 4, with 17 bases in between. CDR1 and CDR2 from the germline V gene are MGHDK and SYGVNS. CDR3 in amino acids: CASRRSVPGTEAFF. The CDR3 DNA reads TGTGCCAGCCGCCGTAGCGTTCCGGGCACTGAAGCTTTCTTT.

This clonotype has a handful of counts. The chain combines TRBV19 with TRBJ2-3, with a possible D match to TRBD2 (5 bases). This CDR3 spans 17 amino acids. From germline, CDR1 is LNHDA and CDR2 SQIVND (reference sequence). Trimming shortened V by 2 bases and J by 3 bases, and 18 bases separated the two germline ends. The CDR3 sequence is CASSIIGRARGTDTQYF. For the CDR3, the DNA is TGTGCCAGTAGTATAATCGGGCGGGCCCGTGGGACAGATACGCAGTATTTT.

The rearrangement links TRBV5-1 to TRBJ1-1; the D is unclear. Germline assignment: CDR1 SGHRS and CDR2 YFSETQ. The CDR3 is 17 residues long. V lost 4 bases, J lost 2 bases, and 21 bases lay in between. CDR3 in amino acids: CASSRGSVGRINTEAFF. The CDR3 bases are TGCGCCAGCAGCCGGGGTAGTGTGGGCAGAATAAACACTGAAGCTTTCTTT.